These 12 T cell receptor beta chains share one sample of origin, sequenced in a study of T cell responses to AZD1222 COVID-19 vaccine. The table came from immunoSEQ multiplex PCR; TCRdb's copy has only in-frame clones and leaves some out. The data show some 180,000 clones, about 87% seen once. Sequencing was performed on peripheral blood, taken on day 0 of AZD1222 vaccination. The source is an adult in good health.

The chain recombines TRBV11-2 with TRBJ2-3; D ambiguous. CDR1 is SGHAT, CDR2 FQNNGV, per germline. This CDR3 has 11 amino acids. The V end was cut by 4 bases, the J end by 6 bases, with 5 bases between. DNA for the CDR3: TGTGCCAGCAGCTACTACGATACGCAGTATTTT. Translated: CASSYYDTQYF. Supplemented by reference TRBV11-2 and TRBJ2-3, the full variable domain reads EAGVAQSPRYKIIEKRQSVAFWCNPISGHATLYWYQQILGQGPKLLIQFQNNGVVDDSQLPKDRFSAERLKGVDSTLKIQPAKLEDSAVYLCASSYYDTQYFGPGTRLTVL.

In this sample, this clone turned up once. The J gene is TRBJ2-7, the V gene TRBV5-1; D not certain. This CDR3 is built from 11 residues. The germline gives CDR1 SGHRS, CDR2 YFSETQ. Between the trimmed V and J ends, which lost 4 bases and 2 bases, there was a span of 4 bases. The CDR3 sequence: CASSDTYEQYF. CDR3 DNA sequence: TGCGCCAGCAGCGACACCTACGAGCAGTACTTC.

CDR3 sequence: CASRDRGREETQYF. CDR3 bases: TGTGCCAGCAGGGACAGGGGGCGGGAAGAGACCCAGTACTTC. The J gene is TRBJ2-5, the V gene TRBV6-5; 11 nucleotides line up with TRBD1. Looked up from germline, CDR1 is MNHEY and CDR2 is SVGAGI. The CDR3 is 14 residues long. The V and J ends lost 6 bases and 3 bases, in that order; junction bases with no gene match: 3.

This clone was seen a handful of times. The chain links TRBV10-1 to TRBJ2-7; 9 nucleotides match TRBD1. The CDR3 length is 14 residues. The V segment lost 2 bases and the J segment 3 bases; nucleotides outside the gene matches: 2. Germline CDR1 and CDR2: WNHNN and SYGVQD (reference sequence). The CDR3 bases are TGCGCCAGCAGTGAGGGACAGGGGAACTACGAGCAGTACTTC. Translation: CASSEGQGNYEQYF.

The CDR3 sequence: CASSLGQLRAGNTIYF. The CDR3 bases are TGCGCCAGCAGCTTGGGGCAGCTAAGAGCTGGAAACACCATATATTTT. The rearrangement links TRBV5-1 to TRBJ1-3, with unresolved D. Deletions cut 0 bases from V and 2 bases from J, with 12 bases between. CDR1 SGHRS and CDR2 YFSETQ come from the germline V gene. The CDR3 totals 16 residues.

As concerns this clone: The junction shows a germline mismatch at one end, possibly a read error. The chain employs TRBV7-8 and TRBJ2-7; D is undetermined. CDR3 length: 13 residues. Germline-derived CDR1 and CDR2 are SGHVS and FQNEAQ. The CDR3 region is CASSRRLSRAPFF. The CDR3 coding sequence is TGTGCCAGCAGCCGCCGTCTGAGCAGAGCTCCCTTCTTC.

The rearrangement uses TRBV6-5 and TRBJ2-5, with D perhaps assigned TRBD1 or TRBD2 (7 bases each). The germline V gene encodes CDR1 MNHEY and CDR2 SVGAGI. Deletions cut 0 bases from V and 5 bases from J, with 13 bases between. There are 15 residues in the CDR3. CDR3 DNA sequence: TGTGCCAGCAGTTACTCACCAGGGGGGGTCGAGACCCAGTACTTC. Encoded protein: CASSYSPGGVETQYF.

The chain uses TRBV28 and TRBJ1-1; D remains ambiguous. Looked up from germline, CDR1 is MDHEN and CDR2 is SYDVKM. The CDR3 has 13 amino acids. The V gene lost 7 bases and the J gene lost 0 bases, with 9 bases spanning the gap. The CDR3 coding sequence is TGTGCCAGCAAGGCGCAGATGAACACTGAAGCTTTCTTT. Encoded protein: CASKAQMNTEAFF.

This chain joins TRBV5-1 and TRBJ1-1; D is perhaps TRBD1 (5 bases). From germline, CDR1 is SGHRS and CDR2 YFSETQ. CDR3 length: 14 amino acids. Trimming pared 0 bases from V and 0 bases from J, leaving 6 bases between. CDR3 residues: CASSLDRLNTEAFF. CDR3 nucleotides: TGCGCCAGCAGCTTGGACAGGTTGAACACTGAAGCTTTCTTT. The whole variable domain, filled in from reference TRBV5-1 and TRBJ1-1, reads KAGVTQTPRYLIKTRGQQVTLSCSPISGHRSVSWYQQTPGQGLQFLFEYFSETQRNKGNFPGRFSGRQFSNSRSEMNVSTLELGDSALYLCASSLDRLNTEAFFGQGTRLTVV.

The rearrangement links TRBV28 to TRBJ2-7; TRBD1 matches 9 bases. Germline loops: CDR1 MDHEN, CDR2 SYDVKM. V dropped 5 bases and J dropped 5; count of bases not matched to a gene: 13. The CDR3 extends over 16 amino acids. CDR3 sequence (DNA): TGTGCCAGCAGTGCTTACAGGGGGCGGTCCAAGGACGAGCAGTACTTC. Its protein is CASSAYRGRSKDEQYF.

V usage is TRBV7-8 and J usage is TRBJ1-1; the D is unclear. Germline V lookup: CDR1 SGHVS, CDR2 FQNEAQ. V was cut by 6 bases and J by 0 bases, with 8 bases left in between. The CDR3 has 13 amino acids. CDR3 amino acids: CASRSGVNTEAFF. The CDR3 nucleotides are TGTGCCAGCAGGTCCGGGGTGAACACTGAAGCTTTCTTT.

This clone has more than one count but fewer than ten. This chain connects TRBV3-1 (or the pseudogene TRBV3-2) to TRBJ2-1, with TRBD1 as a possible D gene (6 bases). Trimming pared 4 bases from V and 15 bases from J, leaving 16 bases between. Germline V CDR1 and CDR2: LGHDT, YNNKEL (reference sequence). This CDR3 has 12 amino acids. CDR3 residues: CASSPEGQRVFF. The CDR3 region has the DNA TGTGCCAGCAGCCCCGAAGGACAGCGTGTGTTCTTC.